Following are 14 T cell receptor beta chains from one sample sequenced in a study of response to subunit inactivated influenza vaccine. TCRdb reanalysed the RT-PCR reads using MiXCR and keeps one entry per CDR3 protein. Of roughly 780,000 distinct CDR3 sequences in the sample, approximately 18% were seen once. Here the sequenced sample was PBMCs from blood, taken 4 to 6 days after vaccination. Source of these receptors: a man in his fifties or sixties who received an inactivated influenza vaccine.

The chain links TRBV29-1 to TRBJ2-5; 7 positions match TRBD2. CDR3 size: 15 residues. With V trimmed by 4 bases and J by 1 base, 9 bases remained unmatched. The germline V gene encodes CDR1 SQVTM and CDR2 ANQGSEA. CDR3 bases: TGCAGCGTTGGCCCCCCAGGGAGGGGCCAAGAGACCCAGTACTTC. Amino acids: CSVGPPGRGQETQYF.

In this sample, this clonotype turned up once. This clone may be a read error of a much larger clone one base away. The J gene is TRBJ2-5, the V gene TRBV7-9, with D possibly TRBD2 on 6 matching bases. The CDR3 runs to 15 residues. V lost 7 bases, J lost 1 base, and 16 bases lay in between. Germline loops: CDR1 SEHNR, CDR2 FQNEAQ (reference sequence). CDR3 in amino acids: CASNSEGGTQETQYF. CDR3 nucleotide sequence: TGTGCCAGCAACTCAGAAGGCGGGACCCAAGAGACCCAGTACTTC.

The chain couples TRBV5-6 to TRBJ1-1, with D uncertain. Germline lookup yields CDR1 SGHDT and CDR2 YYEEEE. CDR3 length: 17 residues. V shed 4 bases and J shed 2 bases, with 21 bases lying between them. CDR3 DNA sequence: TGTGCCAGCAGCCCGGTGGCCAGGCTTATTTCCAACACTGAAGCTTTCTTT. Residues: CASSPVARLISNTEAFF.

This clonotype came up a few times. The CDR3: CASSLGASAQYF. The CDR3 DNA reads TGTGCCAGCAGCTTAGGGGCCTCCGCCCAGTATTTT. The chain carries TRBV7-8 and TRBJ2-3, with D unresolved. Trimming cost V 1 base and J 12 bases, with 11 bases left between them. CDR3 length: 12 amino acids. Germline CDR1 is SGHVS and CDR2 is FQNEAQ.

This clonotype was observed once. The CDR3 is CASSRTGGVTEAFF. The CDR3 nucleotides read TGTGCCAGCAGTCGGACAGGGGGCGTCACTGAAGCTTTCTTT. The chain joins TRBV2 to TRBJ1-1; 11 bases fit TRBD1. The CDR3 loop spans 14 amino acids. Germline CDR1 and CDR2: SNHLY and FYNNEI. Trimming at V came to 5 bases and at J to 4 bases, leaving 3 bases not matched to a gene.

This clonotype has only a few counts. The rearrangement joins TRBV12-3 or TRBV12-4 to TRBJ1-3; D might be TRBD1 (5 bases). V was cut by 4 bases and J by 4 bases, with 14 bases left in between. The CDR3 consists of 15 residues. The CDR3 sequence: CASSYPPEGGNTIYF. The DNA for the CDR3 is TGTGCCAGCAGTTACCCCCCGGAGGGGGGAAACACCATATATTTT.

This clonotype was observed a handful of times. This chain links TRBV25-1 with TRBJ1-4; TRBD1 might be the D (5 bases). The V gene lost 6 bases and the J gene lost 5 bases, with 16 bases spanning the gap. From germline, CDR1 is MGHDK and CDR2 SYGVNS. The CDR3 contains 15 residues. CDR3 nucleotide sequence: TGTGCCAGCAGAGAACCGGGACTCAGGAATGAAAAACTGTTTTTT. Its protein is CASREPGLRNEKLFF.

Many counts were recorded for this clonotype. The rearrangement links TRBV9 to TRBJ2-3; tentatively, D is TRBD2 (5 bases). The CDR3 is made up of 14 amino acids. CDR1 is SGDLS, CDR2 YYNGEE, per germline. V shed 0 bases and J shed 6 bases, with 11 bases lying between them. In DNA form, the CDR3 reads TGTGCCAGCAGCGTAGATGCAGCGGAGGATACGCAGTATTTT. The encoded protein is CASSVDAAEDTQYF. Filled out from reference TRBV9 and TRBJ2-3, the complete variable domain reads DSGVTQTPKHLITATGQRVTLRCSPRSGDLSVYWYQQSLDQGLQFLIQYYNGEERAKGNILERFSAQQFPDLHSELNLSSLELGDSALYFCASSVDAAEDTQYFGPGTRLTVL.

The J gene is TRBJ1-2, the V gene TRBV7-3; the match to TRBD1 covers 8 bases. V lost 2 bases, J lost 7 bases, and 9 bases stayed unmatched. Germline CDR1 is SGHTA and CDR2 is FQGTGA. This CDR3 spans 15 amino acids. The CDR3 DNA is TGTGCCAGCAGCTTATCCGGGACAGGTGAAAGTGGCTACACCTTC. As protein: CASSLSGTGESGYTF.

This clonotype has just one count. The chain carries TRBV7-6 and TRBJ2-1, with 14 bases aligning to TRBD2. After removal of 5 bases from V and 4 bases from J, the junction contained 7 bases not matched to a gene. CDR3 length equals 17 residues. From germline, CDR1 is SGHVS and CDR2 FNYEAQ. The CDR3 loop is CASSPRLAGGRYNEQFF. DNA of the CDR3: TGTGCCAGCAGCCCGAGACTAGCGGGAGGGAGATACAATGAGCAGTTCTTC. Full variable domain (rest looked up from reference TRBV7-6 and TRBJ2-1): GAGVSQSPRYKVTKRGQDVALRCDPISGHVSLYWYRQALGQGPEFLTYFNYEAQQDKSGLPNDRFSAERPEGSISTLTIQRTEQRDSAMYRCASSPRLAGGRYNEQFFGPGTRLTVL.

This clonotype occurred a few times. This chain joins TRBV20-1 and TRBJ2-1; TRBD1 aligns across 9 bases. With V trimmed by 5 bases and J by 3 bases, 5 bases remained unmatched. Germline CDR1 DFQATT, CDR2 SNEGSKA (reference sequence). This CDR3 is 14 amino acids long. The CDR3 protein is CSARTGDRYNEQFF. CDR3 sequence (DNA): TGCAGTGCTCGGACAGGGGACCGCTACAATGAGCAGTTCTTC.

This chain joins TRBV20-1 and TRBJ2-1, with no clear D. V lost 3 bases and J 8 bases, leaving 14 bases between the germline ends. The CDR3 consists of 13 residues. Looked up from germline, CDR1 is DFQATT and CDR2 is SNEGSKA (reference sequence). The CDR3 bases are TGCAGTGCTAGGGTGCTAAGAAGGGATGAGCAGTTCTTC. Its translation: CSARVLRRDEQFF.

This clonotype has only a few counts. In DNA, the CDR3 is TGTGCCAGCAGTCCCCCAGGACGAAATACGCAGTATTTT. It codes for CASSPPGRNTQYF. The chain uses TRBV6-1 and TRBJ2-3; no reliable D call. The CDR3 length is 13 residues. V gave up 5 bases and J gave up 7 bases, with 13 bases separating them. The germline V gene has CDR1 MNHNS and CDR2 SASEGT.

This clonotype has at least ten counts. The chain joins TRBV12-3 or TRBV12-4 to TRBJ2-7, with TRBD2 identical over 8 bases. The CDR3 extends over 13 amino acids. Trimming at V came to 5 bases and at J to 7 bases, leaving 7 bases not matched to a gene. The CDR3, as DNA: TGTGCCAGCAGTCAGGGACTAGTGGGTGAGCAGTACTTC. Protein product: CASSQGLVGEQYF.